This T cell receptor beta chain is from a study of CD8 T cells in Susac syndrome. Study observations and caveats: CD4+ T cell repertoires in Susac syndrome lacked clonal expansion.

A word on this clonotype: Its antigen is undetermined.

Negative isolation yielded the CD8+ and CD4+ T cells, while FACS enriched the TEMRA cells. Germline-derived CDR1 and CDR2 are SNHLY and FYNNEI. Trimming removed 7 bases from V and 5 bases from J, with 14 bases in between. The CDR3 is made up of 13 amino acids. Roughly 0.45 to 1 ug RNA was reverse transcribed with random hexamers. Using its own MiXCR run on the immunoSEQ multiplex PCR reads, TCRdb lists one record per CDR3 protein. In the table there are more than 150,000 distinct CDR3 sequences, around 96% of which are singletons. The sequencing input was CD4+ T cells from PBMCs. The chain recombines TRBV2 with TRBJ1-1; TRBD1 is a possible D gene (6 bases). The receptor's source is a human donor with Susac syndrome. The CDR3 nucleotides are TGTGCCAGCACCATGGAGGGGGGGACTGAAGCTTTCTTT. Translating it yields CASTMEGGTEAFF.